The 2 T cell receptor beta chains below all came from one sample that was sequenced in a study of PD-1 blockade in classical Hodgkin lymphoma (TCRdb year 2020). The library was built by means of the immunoSEQ multiplex PCR assay. TCRdb obtained this table from immuneACCESS and retained in-frame rearrangements with V and J assigned. These tables miss some clones; where compared with another copy, unresolved V genes account for less than half of the shortfall, and the remainder is unexplained. The sample yields some 58,000 clones; around nine tenths were counted once. Around 8% of the sample rests with the top ten. The time point label corresponds to: cycle 4 day 1 (C4D1), after less than 7 weeks of nivolumab. Every trial patient had relapsed following autologous stem cell transplantation, and prior brentuximab vedotin exposure was what differed among cohorts A, B and C. The sample consisted of peripheral blood mononuclear cells (PBMCs), taken before the fourth cycle of nivolumab. Receptor source: a human donor with classical Hodgkin lymphoma.

CDR3 DNA sequence: TGCGCCAGCAGCTTGGCAGACATGGTCGACGAGCAGTACTTC. Its protein is CASSLADMVDEQYF. The chain carries TRBV5-1 and TRBJ2-7, with D uncertain. This CDR3 contains 14 residues. Germline V gene lookup returns CDR1 SGHRS and CDR2 YFSETQ. Trimming removed 0 bases at V and 5 bases at J, with 12 bases between.

V is TRBV2 and J is TRBJ1-3; D remains unclear. The CDR3 totals 16 residues. V gave up 3 bases and J gave up 0 bases, with 12 bases separating them. CDR1 and CDR2 from the germline V gene are SNHLY and FYNNEI. CDR3 amino acids: CASSEHGESSGNTIYF. The CDR3 bases are TGTGCCAGCAGTGAGCACGGGGAAAGCTCTGGAAACACCATATATTTT.